This is a list of T cell receptor beta chains from one sample in a study of cytomegalovirus exposure and HLA in healthy donors. Sequencing was performed with immunoSEQ multiplex PCR; in TCRdb, only in-frame clones are kept and a portion is missing. The table includes some 100,000 clones, around three quarters detected once. The material sequenced was PBMCs. All receptors come from a man in his forties or fifties in good health and CMV-seropositive. CDR3s leave out the opening cysteine and the closing phenylalanine or tryptophan. The D gene is left open where the match is weak. Size tells how often a clone was seen (once, few, many) or the class of an expanded clone, and some rows leave it out.

j_call,clone_size,d_call,v_call,cdr3_aa
TRBJ2-5,NA,TRBD2,TRBV7-9,ASSSERGEKQETQY
TRBJ2-3,NA,TRBD2,TRBV2,ASRSTSGGRTDTQY
TRBJ1-6,NA,NA,TRBV5-4,ASSLFGSSSPLH
TRBJ2-5,NA,TRBD2,TRBV5-1,ASSLGTTIQETQY
TRBJ1-2,NA,NA,TRBV5-6,ASSQLDRSNYGYT
TRBJ1-2,NA,NA,TRBV5-1,ASSSVGSRAVGYT
TRBJ2-7,NA,NA,TRBV9,ASSAEGTVEYEQY
TRBJ2-7,NA,NA,TRBV4-1,ASSSPGGIYEQY
TRBJ2-2,NA,TRBD1,TRBV7-3,ASSPGQGGRELF
TRBJ1-2,NA,TRBD1,TRBV2,ASSVEIRDSVSNYGYT
TRBJ1-6,few,TRBD1,TRBV7-2,ASNRDRGNSPLH
TRBJ2-7,NA,TRBD1,TRBV5-6,ASSVTGKLTVSEQY
TRBJ2-1,once,TRBD2,TRBV5-1,ASSPSGGYNEQF
TRBJ2-2,few,NA,TRBV11-2,ASSLVLPGSNGELF
TRBJ1-5,few,NA,TRBV7-8,ASSLYWGEHSNQPQH
TRBJ2-3,NA,TRBD2,TRBV5-8,ASSLVGLAPEADTQY
TRBJ2-6,NA,NA,TRBV28,ASGGVPGANVLT
TRBJ2-1,NA,TRBD1,TRBV27,ASSLFSGTGSYNEQF
TRBJ2-3,NA,NA,TRBV11-1,ASSSTERGTDTQY
TRBJ2-3,few,TRBD2,TRBV6-4,ASSVVSGTSGVQGDTQY
TRBJ2-1,NA,NA,TRBV7-2,ASSPPQKAYNEQF
TRBJ2-7,NA,TRBD2,TRBV15,ATSRDSGGSAYEQY
TRBJ2-1,NA,TRBD1,TRBV4-3,ASSPNRDRSYNEQF
TRBJ1-5,NA,NA,TRBV2,ASSEQISNQPQH
TRBJ1-2,NA,TRBD1,TRBV30,AWSIPSGTGGHYGYT
TRBJ1-2,NA,NA,TRBV27,ASRGVDSLANYGYT
TRBJ2-7,few,TRBD1,TRBV7-7,ASSFWVRDRLYEQY
TRBJ2-4,once,TRBD1,TRBV7-9,ASSLTGAVNIQY
TRBJ2-4,NA,NA,TRBV28,ASSFLASTKNIQY
TRBJ1-1,NA,NA,TRBV5-4,ASSLDGRGPNTEAF
TRBJ2-7,NA,TRBD1,TRBV6-5,ASSPRRDSYEQY
TRBJ2-1,NA,TRBD1,TRBV19,ASSIPGQGYNEQF
TRBJ1-4,NA,NA,TRBV28,ASSLPGTFNEKLF
TRBJ2-5,NA,TRBD2,TRBV2,ASTRDYRETQY
TRBJ1-5,NA,NA,TRBV5-6,ASSLSREGMRQPQH
TRBJ2-7,few,TRBD1,TRBV7-2,ASSLDWDRLGEQY
TRBJ1-5,NA,NA,TRBV9,ASSVEGGANQPQH
TRBJ2-7,few,NA,TRBV15,ATSRDVSSYEQY
TRBJ1-2,NA,NA,TRBV28,ASSSLGADSNYGYT
TRBJ2-2,NA,TRBD1,TRBV28,ASSGRDREDTGELF
TRBJ2-1,once,NA,TRBV4-1,ASSLSRLASYNEQF
TRBJ2-7,NA,NA,TRBV7-8,ASSPWTDSYEQY
TRBJ1-4,NA,NA,TRBV5-6,ASSLQGRKLF
TRBJ1-4,NA,NA,TRBV19,ASSRGGARPNEKLF